These T cell receptor beta chains were read from a single sample in a study of T-cell reconstitution after alpha-beta-depleted transplantation in children. TCRdb reprocessed the PCR reads with MiXCR, giving one entry per CDR3 protein. This table has approximately 520,000 distinct CDR3 sequences, 30% to 35% appearing once. The sample was PBMCs from the stem cell graft donor, taken from the stem cell graft. The receptors were sampled from a human donor who donated a stem cell graft to a child with aplastic anemia. Each CDR3 is given with its conserved first and last residue. Fields, in order: V gene, J gene, D gene, clone size, CDR3 protein, CDR3 DNA. The D gene is left open where the match is weak. Some rows have no size entry. The others give once, few or many, or a class for an expanded clone.

TRBV27	TRBJ1-4	-	-	CASSFVGGIDEKLFF	TGTGCCAGCAGTTTCGTCGGGGGGATAGATGAAAAACTGTTTTTT
TRBV7-2	TRBJ2-3	-	-	CASSLAYPQTDTQYF	TGTGCCAGCAGCTTGGCCTACCCGCAGACAGATACGCAGTATTTT
TRBV7-2	TRBJ1-2	TRBD1	few	CASSSQKTGNYGYTF	TGTGCCAGCAGCTCGCAGAAGACAGGGAACTATGGCTACACCTTC
TRBV24-1	TRBJ2-1	TRBD2	few	CATSDRTRPHNEQFF	TGTGCCACCAGTGACCGGACTAGACCCCACAATGAGCAGTTCTTC
TRBV12-3/TRBV12-4	TRBJ2-5	-	-	CASGLRAPLETQYF	TGTGCCAGCGGTTTGAGAGCCCCGCTGGAGACCCAGTACTTC
TRBV20-1	TRBJ2-3	-	few	CSARRVLGTDTQYF	TGCAGTGCCCGCCGGGTCCTCGGCACAGATACGCAGTATTTT
TRBV5-6	TRBJ2-5	-	few	CASSLHKETQYF	TGTGCCAGCAGCTTGCACAAAGAGACCCAGTACTTC
TRBV12-3/TRBV12-4	TRBJ2-5	-	-	CASSFREETQYF	TGTGCCAGCAGTTTCCGGGAAGAGACCCAGTACTTC
TRBV3-1	TRBJ2-7	TRBD1	-	CASSQAVGTGWFYEQYF	TGTGCCAGCAGCCAAGCAGTCGGGACAGGATGGTTCTACGAGCAGTACTTC
TRBV7-8	TRBJ2-1	TRBD2	-	CASSPEVGQASSGGNNEQFF	TGTGCCAGCAGCCCTGAGGTAGGGCAGGCTTCTAGCGGGGGAAACAATGAGCAGTTCTTC
TRBV29-1	TRBJ1-2	-	few	CSVAARSYGYTF	TGCAGCGTTGCCGCCAGGTCCTATGGCTACACCTTC
TRBV5-1	TRBJ2-1	-	once	CASSLRERSLHEQFF	TGCGCCAGCAGCCTCCGGGAGCGTAGCCTCCATGAGCAGTTCTTC
TRBV7-6	TRBJ2-3	TRBD2	-	CASSLGYSGSYLTDTQYF	TGTGCCAGCAGCTTAGGTTACAGCGGGAGTTACCTCACAGATACGCAGTATTTT
TRBV30	TRBJ2-1	-	few	CACQITGGEVNEQFF	TGTGCCTGCCAGATTACAGGTGGAGAGGTCAATGAGCAGTTCTTC
TRBV20-1	TRBJ1-5	-	-	CSASDSTRNQPQHF	TGCAGTGCTAGCGATTCGACTCGCAATCAGCCCCAGCATTTT